This T cell receptor (beta chain) comes out of a study of beta chain features in type 1 diabetes. Study-level points and caveats: Any PCR bias toward short templates would affect both groups alike. Researchers report that Type 1 diabetes patients had moderately but significantly shorter TCRB CDR3s across all four CD4+ subsets.

In this sample, this clone turned up a few times. The antigen remains undetermined. The germline gives CDR1 SNHLY, CDR2 FYNNEI. V lost 6 bases and J lost 4, with 19 bases in between. This CDR3 region has 17 residues. The sequenced template was cDNA made from the entire isolated RNA. Here immunoSEQ multiplex PCR was the method, and the copy in TCRdb shows in-frame clones only, minus some. The sample includes tens of thousands of clones, more than 45% of them seen just once. V usage is TRBV2 and J usage is TRBJ2-6; TRBD1 is a possible D gene (6 bases). The receptor was isolated from a man aged 25-45 years with type 1 diabetes. The sample comprised central memory CD4+ T cells from blood. The CDR3 coding sequence is TGTGCCAGCAGGGAAATCCTCAGGGGCGACGGGGCCAACGTCCTGACTTTC. Its translation: CASREILRGDGANVLTF.